The 8 T cell receptor beta chains given below trace back to one sample, sequenced in a study of T-cell memory formation after mild COVID-19. TCRdb independently ran MiXCR on the 5' RACE reads; one entry per CDR3 protein. The repertoire has 470,000 or so distinct CDR3 sequences, about 20% of them found once; the top ten carry 9% to 15%. The specimen was PBMCs or a T cell subset sorted from them (not recorded which). These receptors were taken from an adult woman who had mild COVID-19 (a few samples of this study predate the infection). Cell type and time point are not known.

V usage is TRBV29-1 and J usage is TRBJ2-7; TRBD1 matches 7 bases. The CDR3 covers 17 residues. Germline CDR1 reads SQVTM; CDR2 reads ANQGSEA. J gave up 3 bases and V 5 bases, and 19 bases lay outside the gene matches. The CDR3 sequence: CSVRGDRAGPTYYEQYF. In DNA, the CDR3 is TGCAGCGTTCGCGGCGACAGGGCCGGGCCGACCTACTACGAGCAGTACTTC.

The CDR3 region has the DNA TGTGCCACCAGTCAGCTCGCGGGAAACACCATATATTTT. Its protein product is CATSQLAGNTIYF. This chain joins TRBV15 and TRBJ1-3; D remains unclear. There are 13 residues in the CDR3. Germline-derived CDR1 and CDR2 are LNHNV and YYDKDF (reference sequence). V lost 6 bases and J 4 bases, leaving 10 bases between the germline ends.

The sample holds a few counts of this clonotype. The CDR3 DNA reads TGTGCCAGCAGCACCCTACAGGGGTCCAACACCGGGGAGCTGTTTTTT. This sequence encodes CASSTLQGSNTGELFF. This chain links TRBV7-2 with TRBJ2-2; TRBD1 agrees at 7 bases. The J segment lost 2 bases and the V segment lost 5 bases, leaving 8 bases of the junction unmatched. The germline V gene has CDR1 SGHTA and CDR2 FQGNSA. The CDR3 is 16 residues long. The full variable domain, rest sourced from reference TRBV7-2 and TRBJ2-2, is GAGVSQSPSNKVTEKGKDVELRCDPISGHTALYWYRQSLGQGLEFLIYFQGNSAPDKSGLPSDRFSAERTGGSVSTLTIQRTQQEDSAVYLCASSTLQGSNTGELFFGEGSRLTVL.

The chain recombines TRBV6-5 with TRBJ2-7, with TRBD1 as a possible D gene (6 bases). CDR3 length equals 13 residues. CDR1 and CDR2 from the germline V gene are MNHEY and SVGAGI. V gave up 5 bases and J gave up 3 bases, with 11 bases separating them. The CDR3 loop is CASSLQGLYEQYF. In DNA, the CDR3 is TGTGCCAGCAGTCTACAGGGTCTCTACGAGCAGTACTTC.

This chain joins TRBV6-2 or TRBV6-3 and TRBJ2-3; 7 nucleotides agree with TRBD2. Per the germline V gene, CDR1 is MNHEY and CDR2 is SVGEGT. V shed 2 bases and J 0 bases; nucleotides not matched to a gene: 2. This CDR3 contains 15 residues. The chain's CDR3 is CASSYLAESTDTQYF. In DNA, the CDR3 is TGTGCCAGCAGTTACCTAGCGGAGAGCACAGATACGCAGTATTTT.

This clonotype appeared a few times. V is TRBV24-1 and J is TRBJ2-5; D not certain. Germline CDR1 reads KGHDR; CDR2 reads SFDVKD. The CDR3 is made up of 15 amino acids. Trimming removed 5 bases at V and 4 bases at J, with 16 bases between. The CDR3 here is CATSVDGRNGETQYF. Here the CDR3 DNA reads TGTGCCACCAGTGTGGACGGGCGGAATGGAGAGACCCAGTACTTC.

This clonotype was seen only a few times. The chain couples TRBV20-1 to TRBJ1-3; D not certain. The CDR3 is 14 amino acids. The V and J ends lost 0 bases and 2 bases respectively, with 8 bases between them. Germline V CDR1 and CDR2: DFQATT, SNEGSKA (reference sequence). The DNA of the CDR3 is TGCAGTGCTAGAGAGCGGACGGCTGGAAACACCATATATTTT. Its translation is CSARERTAGNTIYF.

The J gene is TRBJ2-1, the V gene TRBV7-9; 7 positions match TRBD2. This CDR3 spans 18 amino acids. CDR1 SEHNR and CDR2 FQNEAQ come from the germline V gene (reference sequence). With 2 bases clipped from V and 6 bases from J, the junction kept 16 bases outside the gene matches. The CDR3 sequence is CASSLIRAGDWAINEQFF. The CDR3 nucleotides read TGTGCCAGCAGCTTAATTCGGGCGGGGGACTGGGCCATCAATGAGCAGTTCTTC.